This TCR beta chain was sequenced during a study of blood T cell repertoires in COVID-19. The germline V gene has CDR1 SGHTA and CDR2 FQGNSA. The CDR3 loop spans 12 amino acids. Trimming took off 4 bases at V and 2 bases at J, with 6 bases between the two ends. TCRdb's copy holds only in-frame clones and misses some; the assay was immunoSEQ multiplex PCR. This table holds over 50,000 clones, 88% found once. This clone has a single count. Sequenced: peripheral blood. This chain joins TRBV7-2 and TRBJ2-7; D unresolved. The receptor was derived from a human donor in a cohort sampled during active COVID-19. In nucleotides, the CDR3 is TGTGCCAGCAGCTATACAACCTACGAGCAGTACTTC. Protein: CASSYTTYEQYF. Drawing the rest from reference TRBV7-2 and TRBJ2-7, the complete variable domain is GAGVSQSPSNKVTEKGKDVELRCDPISGHTALYWYRQSLGQGLEFLIYFQGNSAPDKSGLPSDRFSAERTGGSVSTLTIQRTQQEDSAVYLCASSYTTYEQYFGPGTRLTVT.